Each of the 28 T cell receptor beta chains below was sequenced from the same sample in a study of shared clonotypes between healthy human individuals. CD8 cells classed as naive were CD45RO-negative and positively selected for CCR7, excluding terminally differentiated effector memory CD45RA+ cells. Profiling relied on immunoSEQ multiplex PCR, and the TCRdb table lists in-frame clones only, not all of them. Found here are hundreds of thousands of clones, approximately 95% of them singletons; the top ten hold over 0.09%. Sequenced sample: naive CD8+ T cells sorted from blood. These receptors were obtained from a woman under 40 in good health.

This chain connects TRBV7-2 to TRBJ2-2, with a weak D call TRBD2 (6 bases). The germline V gene has CDR1 SGHTA and CDR2 FQGNSA. V shed 3 bases and J shed 4 bases, with 12 bases lying between them. The CDR3 extends over 15 amino acids. The CDR3 loop is CASSFGGGATGELFF. DNA of the CDR3: TGTGCCAGCAGCTTCGGCGGAGGGGCCACCGGGGAGCTGTTTTTT.

The rearrangement uses TRBV6-6 and TRBJ2-7; maybe TRBD2 (5 bases). There are 14 residues in the CDR3. Trimming took 7 bases from V and 2 from J, leaving 15 bases between them. Germline CDR1 and CDR2: MNHNY and SVGAGI (reference sequence). CDR3 loop: CASTPHLAAYEQYF. The DNA of the CDR3 is TGTGCCAGCACCCCGCACCTAGCCGCCTACGAGCAGTACTTC.

The rearrangement joins TRBV11-2 to TRBJ2-1, with D perhaps matching TRBD1 (5 bases). The germline CDR1 and CDR2 sequences are SGHAT and FQNNGV. Trimming took 0 bases from V and 8 from J, leaving 11 bases between them. There are 14 residues in the CDR3. CDR3: CASSLDMGLHEQFF. The CDR3 region has the DNA TGTGCCAGCAGCTTAGATATGGGGCTACATGAGCAGTTCTTC.

V is TRBV13 and J is TRBJ2-5, with TRBD1 identical over 9 bases. V shed 5 bases, J shed 5 bases, and the junction held 6 bases outside the gene matches. CDR1 and CDR2 from the germline V gene are PRHDT and FYEKMQ (reference sequence). CDR3 size: 14 residues. The CDR3 protein is CASSLTGGSETQYF. The CDR3 DNA sequence: TGTGCCAGCAGCCTAACAGGGGGCTCTGAGACCCAGTACTTC. Filled out from reference TRBV13 and TRBJ2-5, the complete variable domain reads AAGVIQSPRHLIKEKRETATLKCYPIPRHDTVYWYQQGPGQDPQFLISFYEKMQSDKGSIPDRFSAQQFSDYHSELNMSSLELGDSALYFCASSLTGGSETQYFGPGTRLLVL.

The V gene is TRBV19, the J gene TRBJ1-5, with D unclear. The V end was cut by 0 bases, the J end by 4 bases, with 16 bases between. Germline CDR1 LNHDA, CDR2 SQIVND (reference sequence). CDR3 length: 17 residues. The CDR3 is CASSIDPGQSFNQPQHF. For the CDR3, the DNA is TGTGCCAGTAGTATAGACCCTGGGCAGAGTTTTAATCAGCCCCAGCATTTT.

Here the CDR3 reads CASSGLAGEGAPYEQYF. The CDR3 coding sequence is TGTGCCAGCAGCGGACTAGCGGGAGAGGGGGCCCCCTACGAGCAGTACTTC. This chain joins TRBV7-9 and TRBJ2-7, with TRBD2 matching 13 bases. After removal of 5 bases from V and 2 bases from J, the junction contained 9 bases not matched to a gene. The CDR3 is made up of 17 amino acids. The V gene's germline CDR1 is SEHNR and CDR2 FQNEAQ (reference sequence).

The chain recombines TRBV27 with TRBJ2-5; D is uncertain. TRBJ2-7 matches the DNA end more closely, so the J call is doubtful. This CDR3 contains 14 residues. Germline V gene sequence: CDR1 MNHEY, CDR2 SMNVEV (reference sequence). CDR3 DNA: TGTGCCAGCAGTTTAGTGGCCGCTTCCTACGAGCAGTACTTC. Protein: CASSLVAASYEQYF.

The chain is built from TRBV11-2 and TRBJ1-1; D unresolved. CDR3 size: 12 residues. CDR1 and CDR2 (germline): SGHAT, FQNNGV. Trimming stripped 4 bases from V and 8 bases from J, with 11 bases between. Written as DNA, the CDR3 is TGTGCCAGCAGCTGGGCAAGTGGGGAAGCTTTCTTT. Translation gives CASSWASGEAFF.

The J gene is TRBJ2-6, the V gene TRBV9, with a tentative D call TRBD1 (5 bases). Trimming removed 3 bases from V and 0 bases from J, with 10 bases in between. Per the germline V gene, CDR1 is SGDLS and CDR2 is YYNGEE. This CDR3 has 16 amino acids. CDR3 sequence: CASSAYRSSGANVLTF. The CDR3 DNA reads as TGTGCCAGCAGCGCATACAGGTCCTCTGGGGCCAACGTCCTGACTTTC.

The V call is TRBV5-1, the J call TRBJ2-5, with 7 bases matching TRBD1. Unmatched junction bases numbered 8, after V lost 1 base and J lost 5 bases. Germline V CDR1 and CDR2: SGHRS, YFSETQ. The CDR3 loop spans 15 amino acids. This CDR3 reads CASSLKGAWRETQYF. Here the CDR3 DNA reads TGCGCCAGCAGCTTGAAGGGGGCGTGGAGGGAGACCCAGTACTTC.

The chain combines TRBV7-9 with TRBJ1-1, with 9 bases aligning to TRBD1. This CDR3 comprises 15 residues. The J segment lost 1 base and the V segment lost 5 bases, leaving 5 bases of the junction unmatched. Looked up from germline, CDR1 is SEHNR and CDR2 is FQNEAQ (reference sequence). The CDR3 DNA sequence: TGTGCCAGCAGCCCCGGACAGGGGAGGAACACTGAAGCTTTCTTT. It yields the protein CASSPGQGRNTEAFF.

This chain's CDR3 is CASSGMASGREDTQYF. The CDR3 nucleotides read TGTGCCAGCAGCGGGATGGCTAGCGGGAGGGAGGATACGCAGTATTTT. The J gene is TRBJ2-3, the V gene TRBV6-6, with 12 positions matching TRBD2. The trim removed 6 bases at V and 6 bases at J, leaving 10 bases unmatched. The CDR3 consists of 16 residues. Germline V gene sequence: CDR1 MNHNY, CDR2 SVGAGI (reference sequence).

The V call is TRBV27, the J call TRBJ2-1, with TRBD2 matching 10 bases. Germline assignment: CDR1 MNHEY and CDR2 SMNVEV (reference sequence). J lost 12 bases, V lost 2 bases, and 10 bases had no gene match. This CDR3 has 15 amino acids. The CDR3 DNA sequence: TGTGCCAGCAGTTTAACCCTAGCGGGAGTAACATCGCAGTTCTTC. Encoded protein: CASSLTLAGVTSQFF.

This chain uses TRBV4-2 with TRBJ1-1; possibly TRBD1 for D (6 bases). Germline assignment: CDR1 LGHNA and CDR2 YNFKEQ. This CDR3 has 13 amino acids. V gave up 6 bases and J gave up 5 bases, with 13 bases separating them. CDR3 coding DNA: TGTGCCAGCAGTCAGGGGATAGGAACTGAAGCTTTCTTT. This sequence encodes CASSQGIGTEAFF.

The chain carries TRBV28 and TRBJ2-6, with 7 positions matching TRBD1. The CDR3 sequence is 16 residues long. Looked up from germline, CDR1 is MDHEN and CDR2 is SYDVKM. V shed 7 bases, J shed 0 bases, and the junction held 6 bases outside the gene matches. The CDR3 bases are TGTGCCAGCACCGGGACAGCAGTCTCTGGGGCCAACGTCCTGACTTTC. Its protein product is CASTGTAVSGANVLTF. Full variable domain (missing parts from reference TRBV28 and TRBJ2-6): DVKVTQSSRYLVKRTGEKVFLECVQDMDHENMFWYRQDPGLGLRLIYFSYDVKMKEKGDIPEGYSVSREKKERFSLILESASTNQTSMYLCASTGTAVSGANVLTFGAGSRLTVL.

This clone was detected a few times. V usage is TRBV9 and J usage is TRBJ1-2; D unresolved. V was cut by 4 bases and J by 8 bases, with 24 bases left in between. This CDR3 is built from 16 residues. In germline, CDR1 is SGDLS, CDR2 YYNGEE. DNA for the CDR3: TGTGCCAGCAGCCCGATCAACTCCCCGAGCGTCCCGGGCTACACCTTC. Protein sequence: CASSPINSPSVPGYTF.

This sequence joins TRBV28 and TRBJ2-7; 8 positions match TRBD2. Germline V gene data show CDR1 as MDHEN and CDR2 as SYDVKM. Unmatched junction bases numbered 12, after V lost 7 bases and J lost 1 base. This CDR3 is 16 amino acids long. The CDR3 DNA follows: TGTGCCAGCACCCAAACGGCGGGGGGCCTATCCTACGAGCAGTACTTC. Translated: CASTQTAGGLSYEQYF. The full variable domain, in which reference TRBV28 and TRBJ2-7 provide the parts outside the CDR3, is DVKVTQSSRYLVKRTGEKVFLECVQDMDHENMFWYRQDPGLGLRLIYFSYDVKMKEKGDIPEGYSVSREKKERFSLILESASTNQTSMYLCASTQTAGGLSYEQYFGPGTRLTVT.

This clone was seen a single time. This sequence joins TRBV27 and TRBJ2-7; D might be TRBD1 or TRBD2, each matching 5 bases. Germline V gene sequence: CDR1 MNHEY, CDR2 SMNVEV (reference sequence). The V and J ends lost 0 bases and 0 bases respectively, with 15 bases between them. This CDR3 is 17 amino acids long. CDR3 DNA sequence: TGTGCCAGCAGTTTATCGAGTGGGACGACATTCTCCTACGAGCAGTACTTC. This codes for CASSLSSGTTFSYEQYF.

The chain couples TRBV27 to TRBJ2-7; 8 bases line up with TRBD1. V lost 3 bases, J lost 3 bases, and 7 bases stayed unmatched. From germline, CDR1 is MNHEY and CDR2 SMNVEV (reference sequence). The CDR3 spans 15 residues. CDR3 protein: CASSLMGTGGYEQYF. CDR3 nucleotide sequence: TGTGCCAGCAGTTTGATGGGGACAGGAGGCTACGAGCAGTACTTC.

Of note for this clone: The sample carries other DNA sequences with the same CDR3. The rearrangement uses TRBV27 and TRBJ1-5; D is ambiguous. The CDR3 has 12 residues. Trimming removed 3 bases at V and 1 base at J, with 1 base between. The germline gives CDR1 MNHEY, CDR2 SMNVEV (reference sequence). CDR3 residues: CASSLSNQPQHF. The CDR3 bases are TGTGCCAGCAGTTTGAGCAATCAGCCCCAGCATTTT.

This chain uses TRBV2 with TRBJ2-7; 8 nucleotides agree with TRBD2. V trimming: 3 bases; J trimming: 4 bases; junction bases outside the gene matches: 5. The CDR3 spans 14 residues. Per the germline V gene, CDR1 is SNHLY and CDR2 is FYNNEI. The CDR3 nucleotides are TGTGCCAGCAGTGATCTTAGCGGGAATTACGAGCAGTACTTC. Translated: CASSDLSGNYEQYF. Complete variable domain (other parts from reference TRBV2 and TRBJ2-7): EPEVTQTPSHQVTQMGQEVILRCVPISNHLYFYWYRQILGQKVEFLVSFYNNEISEKSEIFDDQFSVERPDGSNFTLKIRSTKLEDSAMYFCASSDLSGNYEQYFGPGTRLTVT.

The CDR3 DNA follows: TGTGCCAGCAGCTTATTACGTGGGGCTGGGAGTTGGGAAACCAAAAACATTCAGTACTTC. Translated, it gives CASSLLRGAGSWETKNIQYF. The V and J genes are TRBV7-8 and TRBJ2-4, with D perhaps assigned TRBD1 or TRBD2 (5 bases each). CDR3 length: 20 amino acids. V dropped 2 bases and J dropped 2 bases, with 25 bases sitting between them. Germline CDR1 is SGHVS and CDR2 is FQNEAQ.

The gene calls are TRBV14 and TRBJ2-5, with TRBD2 identical over 7 bases. The CDR3 is 16 residues long. J gave up 2 bases and V 1 base, and 7 bases lay outside the gene matches. CDR1 and CDR2 (germline): SGHDN, FVKESK. The CDR3 DNA reads as TGTGCCAGCAGCCAAGGGCCCCTAGCGGTTCAAGAGACCCAGTACTTC. It translates to CASSQGPLAVQETQYF.

The chain joins TRBV4-1 to TRBJ2-7; 8 bases map to TRBD2. Germline values: CDR1 MGHRA, CDR2 YSYEKL. Losses at the gene ends were 5 bases for V and 5 bases for J; bases not matched to a gene: 8. The CDR3 length is 14 residues. The CDR3 loop is CASSRSGSGHEQYF. The DNA of the CDR3 is TGCGCCAGCAGCAGAAGCGGGAGTGGTCACGAGCAGTACTTC.

With respect to this clone: Distinct nucleotide sequences in the sample also encode this CDR3. The chain combines TRBV18 with TRBJ2-7; a possible D gene is TRBD1 (6 bases). This CDR3 comprises 14 residues. With 1 base removed from V and 2 bases from J, the gap between germline ends came to 9 bases. CDR1 KGHSH and CDR2 LQKENI come from the germline V gene. Here the CDR3 DNA reads TGTGCCAGCTCACCACAAGACAGGACCTACGAGCAGTACTTC. Its translation is CASSPQDRTYEQYF.

The chain uses TRBV7-9 and TRBJ2-2, with D hard to call. CDR3 length equals 12 residues. The V end lost 5 bases, the J end lost 5 bases, and 6 bases lay between the germline ends. Germline-derived CDR1 and CDR2 are SEHNR and FQNEAQ (reference sequence). The CDR3 sequence: CASSPQTGELFF. In nucleotides, the CDR3 is TGTGCCAGCAGCCCCCAGACCGGGGAGCTGTTTTTT.

Note on this clone: The same CDR3 can be traced to other DNA sequences in this sample. This chain joins TRBV19 and TRBJ2-5; D might be TRBD1 (6 bases). Gene TRBJ2-7 matches the end of the DNA better, so the J call may be wrong. CDR1 and CDR2 (germline): LNHDA, SQIVND (reference sequence). The CDR3 extends over 13 amino acids. The CDR3 DNA is TGTGCCAGTAGTATTGGGACATCCTACGAGCAGTACTTC. This encodes CASSIGTSYEQYF.

As to this clone: Other DNA sequences in the sample encode the same CDR3. This sequence joins TRBV7-9 and TRBJ2-7; D is uncertain. CDR1 SEHNR and CDR2 FQNEAQ come from the germline V gene (reference sequence). This CDR3 has 11 residues. Trimming shortened V by 0 bases and J by 5 bases, and 2 bases separated the two germline ends. CDR3 bases: TGTGCCAGCAGCTTAGCGCACGAGCAGTACTTC. Its translation is CASSLAHEQYF. The complete variable domain, with remaining parts taken from reference TRBV7-9 and TRBJ2-7, reads DTGVSQNPRHKITKRGQNVTFRCDPISEHNRLYWYRQTLGQGPEFLTYFQNEAQLEKSRLLSDRFSAERPKGSFSTLEIQRTEQGDSAMYLCASSLAHEQYFGPGTRLTVT.